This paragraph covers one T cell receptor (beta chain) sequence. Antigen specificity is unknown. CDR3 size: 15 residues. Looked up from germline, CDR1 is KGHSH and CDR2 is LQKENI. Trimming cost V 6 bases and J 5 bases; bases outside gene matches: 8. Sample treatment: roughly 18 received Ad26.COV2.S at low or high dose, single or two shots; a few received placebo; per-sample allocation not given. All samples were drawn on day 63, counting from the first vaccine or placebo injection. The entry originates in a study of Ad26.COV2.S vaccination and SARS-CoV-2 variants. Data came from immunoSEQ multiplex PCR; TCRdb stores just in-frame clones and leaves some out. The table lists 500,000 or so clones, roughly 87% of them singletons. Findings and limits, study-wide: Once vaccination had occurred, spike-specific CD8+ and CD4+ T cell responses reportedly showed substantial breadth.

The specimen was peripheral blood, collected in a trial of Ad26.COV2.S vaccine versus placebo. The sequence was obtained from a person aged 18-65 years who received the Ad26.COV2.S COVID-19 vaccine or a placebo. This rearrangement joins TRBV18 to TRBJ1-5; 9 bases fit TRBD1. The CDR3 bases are TGTGCCAGCTCCCCCCCGGGACAGGGATATCAGCCCCAGCATTTT. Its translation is CASSPPGQGYQPQHF.